Presented here are 32 T cell receptor beta chains from one specimen sequenced in a study of blood T cell repertoires in COVID-19. The protocol was immunoSEQ multiplex PCR, while the TCRdb copy is restricted to in-frame clones and leaves out a portion. Of some 320,000 clones listed, around nine tenths are singletons. The sample was PBMCs or T cells enriched from blood (not recorded which). Receptors originate from a man in his fifties or sixties who had recovered from COVID-19.

Only a few counts were recorded for this clone. This chain connects TRBV5-1 to TRBJ1-3; D is ambiguous. Germline lookup yields CDR1 SGHRS and CDR2 YFSETQ. The CDR3 has 14 amino acids. Deletions cut 4 bases from V and 0 bases from J, with 8 bases between. The CDR3 coding sequence is TGCGCCAGCAGCCCGTACAGCTCTGGAAACACCATATATTTT. Translation gives CASSPYSSGNTIYF. Using reference TRBV5-1 and TRBJ1-3 for the parts outside the CDR3, the full variable domain is KAGVTQTPRYLIKTRGQQVTLSCSPISGHRSVSWYQQTPGQGLQFLFEYFSETQRNKGNFPGRFSGRQFSNSRSEMNVSTLELGDSALYLCASSPYSSGNTIYFGEGSWLTVV.

The gene calls are TRBV19 and TRBJ2-1; tentative D call: TRBD2 (5 bases). The CDR3 contains 16 residues. Per the germline V gene, CDR1 is LNHDA and CDR2 is SQIVND (reference sequence). Trimming left V 3 bases short and J 2 bases short, with 14 bases between. The CDR3 region has the DNA TGTGCCAGTAGTATTCGGCCGAGCGGACCCTACAATGAGCAGTTCTTC. Translating gives CASSIRPSGPYNEQFF.

The chain recombines TRBV7-8 with TRBJ2-4, with 11 nucleotides matching TRBD2. Per the germline V gene, CDR1 is SGHVS and CDR2 is FQNEAQ. Trimming cost V 6 bases and J 6 bases; bases outside gene matches: 7. CDR3 length: 15 amino acids. As DNA, the CDR3 is TGTGCCAGCAGTCCTCATAGCGGGGGGGGAAACATTCAGTACTTC. The encoded protein is CASSPHSGGGNIQYF.

The rearrangement joins TRBV6-5 to TRBJ1-5; weak D call: TRBD1 (5 bases). The V gene lost 5 bases and the J gene lost 8 bases, with 16 bases spanning the gap. This CDR3 is 14 amino acids long. Per the germline V gene, CDR1 is MNHEY and CDR2 is SVGAGI. The CDR3 sequence is CASSNPGDGKPQHF. Here the CDR3 DNA reads TGTGCCAGCAGTAACCCGGGGGACGGGAAGCCCCAGCATTTT.

The chain uses TRBV18 and TRBJ1-2; D perhaps matches TRBD1 (6 bases). The germline V gene has CDR1 KGHSH and CDR2 LQKENI. The CDR3 is 17 residues long. Trimming left V 3 bases short and J 5 bases short, with 22 bases between. The CDR3 DNA sequence: TGTGCCAGCTCACCGATTCAAGATTTACAGGGAGGGTATGGCTACACCTTC. It codes for CASSPIQDLQGGYGYTF. Combining the CDR3 with reference TRBV18 and TRBJ1-2 gives the whole variable domain NAGVMQNPRHLVRRRGQEARLRCSPMKGHSHVYWYRQLPEEGLKFMVYLQKENIIDESGMPKERFSAEFPKEGPSILRIQQVVRGDSAAYFCASSPIQDLQGGYGYTFGSGTRLTVV.

The chain is built from TRBV10-3 and TRBJ1-3, with a weak D call TRBD1 (5 bases). This CDR3 is built from 18 residues. Trimming took 2 bases from V and 0 from J, leaving 17 bases between them. Germline V lookup: CDR1 ENHRY, CDR2 SYGVKD. The CDR3 reads CAISEDSSGLSSGNTIYF. The CDR3 nucleotides are TGTGCCATCAGTGAGGACAGTTCAGGGTTGAGCTCTGGAAACACCATATATTTT.

This chain uses TRBV18 with TRBJ1-1, with no clear D. Per the germline V gene, CDR1 is KGHSH and CDR2 is LQKENI. This CDR3 contains 14 residues. Between the trimmed V and J ends, which lost 3 bases and 1 base, there was a span of 9 bases. CDR3 nucleotide sequence: TGTGCCAGCTCACCCCGGCAGGCGAACACTGAAGCTTTCTTT. It yields the protein CASSPRQANTEAFF.

This chain links TRBV2 with TRBJ2-5, with 7 nucleotides matching TRBD2. The V and J ends lost 7 bases and 4 bases, in that order; junction bases with no gene match: 3. Per germline, CDR1 SNHLY and CDR2 FYNNEI. This CDR3 is built from 12 residues. CDR3 nucleotides: TGTGCCAGCAAGCGGGACGGAGAGACCCAGTACTTC. It is translated as CASKRDGETQYF.

The V and J genes are TRBV15 and TRBJ2-1; TRBD1 agrees at 9 bases. This CDR3 has 12 amino acids. Germline V gene sequence: CDR1 LNHNV, CDR2 YYDKDF (reference sequence). Germline trimming cut 2 bases from V and 12 bases from J; bases unmatched to any gene: 2. The CDR3 DNA sequence: TGTGCCACCAGCAGAAAGGGACAGGGGCAGTTCTTC. As protein: CATSRKGQGQFF.

The chain is built from TRBV4-3 and TRBJ2-1, with a possible D match to TRBD2 (6 bases). Trimming removed 2 bases from V and 4 bases from J, with 12 bases in between. The germline gives CDR1 LGHNA, CDR2 YSLEER. The CDR3 covers 15 residues. For the CDR3, the DNA is TGCGCCAGCAGCCAAAATCCGGGAGCATACAATGAGCAGTTCTTC. Its translation: CASSQNPGAYNEQFF.

This clone occurred once. The CDR3 DNA follows: TGTGCCAGCAGCCCCGGAGGTGGGAGCACAGATACGCAGTATTTT. Encoded protein: CASSPGGGSTDTQYF. The chain has TRBV9 and TRBJ2-3, with D possibly TRBD2 on 5 matching bases. Per germline, CDR1 SGDLS and CDR2 YYNGEE. This CDR3 region has 15 residues. Trimming took 4 bases from V and 0 from J, leaving 12 bases between them.

The chain is built from TRBV5-1 and TRBJ2-5, with 7 bases aligning to TRBD1. Trimming at V came to 2 bases and at J to 3 bases, leaving 7 bases not matched to a gene. Germline V gene data show CDR1 as SGHRS and CDR2 as YFSETQ. The length of the CDR3 is 15 residues. CDR3 nucleotide sequence: TGCGCCAGCAGCTTAGGGGACAGACAAAAAGAGACCCAGTACTTC. Protein: CASSLGDRQKETQYF.

This chain links TRBV15 with TRBJ1-1; 8 bases map to TRBD1. The CDR3 runs to 14 residues. J lost 5 bases, V lost 4 bases, and 6 bases had no gene match. Germline loops: CDR1 LNHNV, CDR2 YYDKDF (reference sequence). The chain's CDR3 is CATSNRQGSTEAFF. The CDR3 nucleotides are TGTGCCACCAGCAATCGACAGGGGAGTACTGAAGCTTTCTTT.

The CDR3 coding sequence is TGTGCCAGCAGCGTTTTACTGGATCAGCCCCAGCATTTT. Amino acids: CASSVLLDQPQHF. The chain combines TRBV9 with TRBJ1-5; no clear D. CDR1 and CDR2 from the germline V gene are SGDLS and YYNGEE. The V gene lost 2 bases and the J gene lost 5 bases, with 8 bases spanning the gap. This CDR3 is 13 amino acids long.

V is TRBV6-1 and J is TRBJ1-2, with D tentatively TRBD1 (5 bases). The V gene lost 3 bases and the J gene lost 1 base, with 12 bases spanning the gap. From germline, CDR1 is MNHNS and CDR2 SASEGT. The CDR3 is made up of 15 amino acids. The CDR3 loop is CASSDIGTGNYGYTF. CDR3 nucleotide sequence: TGTGCCAGCAGTGACATCGGGACTGGTAACTATGGCTACACCTTC.

This rearrangement joins TRBV10-1 to TRBJ2-5; 8 nucleotides line up with TRBD1. This CDR3 contains 15 residues. Looked up from germline, CDR1 is WNHNN and CDR2 is SYGVQD (reference sequence). Trimming cost V 7 bases and J 1 base; bases outside gene matches: 8. The CDR3 loop reads CASTHGTGIQETQYF. The CDR3 region has the DNA TGCGCCAGCACCCACGGGACAGGCATCCAAGAGACCCAGTACTTC.

This clone was seen only once. V usage is TRBV15 and J usage is TRBJ1-5; D unclear. The CDR3 has 15 residues. V shed 5 bases and J shed 0 bases, with 11 bases lying between them. Germline CDR1 LNHNV, CDR2 YYDKDF (reference sequence). CDR3 in DNA: TGTGCCACCAGCGGTAGGGAGGGTAGCAATCAGCCCCAGCATTTT. Protein: CATSGREGSNQPQHF.

The CDR3 loop is CASFVTPSAIYF. For the CDR3, the DNA is TGTGCCAGCTTCGTGACTCCGTCGGCCATATATTTT. The chain carries TRBV2 and TRBJ1-3; D is unresolved. Trimming removed 8 bases from V and 11 bases from J, with 16 bases in between. Germline loops: CDR1 SNHLY, CDR2 FYNNEI. The CDR3 is 12 amino acids.

This sequence joins TRBV4-1 and TRBJ2-3, with 7 bases aligning to TRBD1. Germline trimming cut 4 bases from V and 0 bases from J; bases unmatched to any gene: 4. The CDR3 has 15 amino acids. Germline V CDR1 and CDR2: MGHRA, YSYEKL. This chain's CDR3 is CASSPTGVSTDTQYF. The CDR3 DNA follows: TGCGCCAGCAGCCCCACAGGGGTTAGCACAGATACGCAGTATTTT.

The chain recombines TRBV9 with TRBJ2-2, with unresolved D. Germline CDR1 reads SGDLS; CDR2 reads YYNGEE. V was shortened by 6 bases and J by 0 bases, with 12 bases between the two germline ends. This CDR3 comprises 15 residues. Here the CDR3 reads CASTDRGANTGELFF. For the CDR3, the DNA is TGTGCCAGCACCGACCGAGGCGCGAACACCGGGGAGCTGTTTTTT.

This clone came up once. The chain joins TRBV7-9 to TRBJ1-2; the D is unclear. Germline V gene lookup returns CDR1 SEHNR and CDR2 FQNEAQ (reference sequence). Trimming left V 1 base short and J 5 bases short, with 8 bases between. This CDR3 comprises 13 residues. This chain's CDR3 is CASSLGQIYGYTF. The CDR3, as DNA: TGTGCCAGCAGCTTAGGCCAGATTTATGGCTACACCTTC.

The V and J genes are TRBV25-1 and TRBJ1-1, with a possible D match to TRBD1 (6 bases). CDR3 size: 13 residues. Per germline, CDR1 MGHDK and CDR2 SYGVNS. Between the trimmed V and J ends, which lost 3 bases and 11 bases, there was a span of 16 bases. The DNA of the CDR3 is TGTGCCAGCAGTGACCTTACAGGGAGCTACGCTTTCTTT. Translating it yields CASSDLTGSYAFF.

This chain connects TRBV19 to TRBJ2-3; the match to TRBD2 covers 8 bases. The CDR3 loop spans 17 amino acids. Germline CDR1 reads LNHDA; CDR2 reads SQIVND (reference sequence). The trim removed 5 bases at V and 6 bases at J, leaving 16 bases unmatched. In DNA form, the CDR3 reads TGTGCCAGTAGTCCATCTTTAGGACTAGCCTTAGGGGATACGCAGTATTTT. Protein product: CASSPSLGLALGDTQYF.

About this clone: Within the sample, other DNA sequences also encode this same CDR3. The gene calls are TRBV11-2 and TRBJ1-1; a possible D gene is TRBD1 (6 bases). CDR3 length: 15 residues. Germline CDR1 SGHAT, CDR2 FQNNGV. V was shortened by 5 bases and J by 5 bases, with 18 bases between the two germline ends. The DNA of the CDR3 is TGTGCCAGCAGCCCCACCGGGGGGCCGCGGACTGAAGCTTTCTTT. Protein product: CASSPTGGPRTEAFF.

This rearrangement joins TRBV5-8 to TRBJ2-3; 10 positions agree with TRBD1. Germline trimming cut 4 bases from V and 6 bases from J; bases unmatched to any gene: 5. This CDR3 is 14 amino acids long. CDR1 SGHTS and CDR2 YDEGEE come from the germline V gene. CDR3 sequence (DNA): TGTGCCAGCAGCCACGGACAGGGGGGGGATACGCAGTATTTT. Protein product: CASSHGQGGDTQYF.

The chain carries TRBV4-3 and TRBJ1-1; 8 bases fit TRBD1. Germline CDR1 and CDR2: LGHNA and YSLEER. The V segment lost 0 bases and the J segment 4 bases; nucleotides outside the gene matches: 4. This CDR3 spans 15 amino acids. The CDR3 loop reads CASSQDPGGGTEAFF. The CDR3 DNA sequence: TGCGCCAGCAGCCAAGATCCAGGGGGCGGCACTGAAGCTTTCTTT.

This chain's CDR3 is CASSPGRRETQYF. In DNA form, the CDR3 reads TGTGCCAGCAGCCCGGGCCGGAGGGAGACCCAGTACTTC. The chain couples TRBV7-3 to TRBJ2-5; D is perhaps TRBD2 (5 bases). This CDR3 is built from 13 residues. The V gene lost 5 bases and the J gene lost 5 bases, with 12 bases spanning the gap. The germline V gene encodes CDR1 SGHTA and CDR2 FQGTGA. Variable domain in full (rest from reference TRBV7-3 and TRBJ2-5): GAGVSQTPSNKVTEKGKYVELRCDPISGHTALYWYRQSLGQGPEFLIYFQGTGAADDSGLPNDRFFAVRPEGSVSTLKIQRTERGDSAVYLCASSPGRRETQYFGPGTRLLVL.

This rearrangement joins TRBV4-1 to TRBJ2-5; D call uncertain. This CDR3 contains 13 residues. The germline CDR1 and CDR2 sequences are MGHRA and YSYEKL. The ends were cut back, 1 base at V and 5 bases at J, with 8 bases in the middle. The CDR3 nucleotides read TGCGCCAGCAGCCAAGGGGCCGAGGAGACCCAGTACTTC. Amino acid sequence: CASSQGAEETQYF.

The chain is built from TRBV24-1 and TRBJ2-1; 7 nucleotides match TRBD1. Unmatched junction bases numbered 5, after V lost 5 bases and J lost 8 bases. Germline-derived CDR1 and CDR2 are KGHDR and SFDVKD. The CDR3 is 13 amino acids. This chain's CDR3 is CATSAHGQDEQFF. The CDR3 bases are TGTGCCACCAGTGCCCACGGACAGGATGAGCAGTTCTTC.

The rearrangement uses TRBV5-4 and TRBJ2-1; 7 positions match TRBD1. The germline CDR1 and CDR2 sequences are SGHNT and YYREEE (reference sequence). This CDR3 contains 14 residues. V lost 4 bases to trimming and J lost 7 bases; unmatched junction nucleotides: 8. Here the CDR3 reads CASSAGTANNEQFF. In DNA, the CDR3 is TGTGCCAGCAGCGCCGGGACAGCGAATAATGAGCAGTTCTTC.

The chain links TRBV19 to TRBJ1-2, with TRBD1 identical over 7 bases. The germline gives CDR1 LNHDA, CDR2 SQIVND (reference sequence). CDR3 size: 19 residues. After removal of 6 bases from V and 3 bases from J, the junction contained 22 bases not matched to a gene. CDR3: CASRGGPDGRQGSYYGYTF. The CDR3 DNA reads TGTGCCAGTAGGGGCGGGCCTGACGGTCGACAGGGTAGTTACTATGGCTACACCTTC.

V gene TRBV11-3 combines with J gene TRBJ2-7; TRBD1 aligns across 8 bases. V shed 3 bases, J shed 2 bases, and the junction held 6 bases outside the gene matches. Germline assignment: CDR1 SGHNT and CDR2 YENEEA. The length of the CDR3 is 15 residues. This chain's CDR3 is CASSFGTGVPYEQYF. CDR3 sequence (DNA): TGTGCCAGCAGCTTCGGGACAGGAGTTCCCTACGAGCAGTACTTC.